Below are 10 T cell receptor beta chains sequenced from a single sample in a study of CD8 T cells in ankylosing spondylitis. General study points: One TCR beta motif, made up of fewer than 10 highly homologous variants, appeared characteristic of ankylosing spondylitis blood.

TCRdb re-called the 5' RACE reads with MiXCR, one entry per CDR3 protein. The sample comprises more than 650,000 distinct CDR3 sequences, 12% of which are singletons, and approximately 0.5% rests with the top ten. These receptors have no known antigen. Sequenced material: blood, either unsorted or a sorted T cell fraction (not recorded which). The source of these receptors is a male donor with ankylosing spondylitis.

The chain uses TRBV20-1 and TRBJ1-5, with a possible D match to TRBD1 (6 bases). The CDR3 has 14 residues. V lost 6 bases to trimming and J lost 0 bases, with 12 bases between them. Per the germline V gene, CDR1 is DFQATT and CDR2 is SNEGSKA (reference sequence). The CDR3 loop reads CSAETGNSNQPQHF. CDR3 in DNA: TGCAGTGCCGAGACAGGAAATAGCAATCAGCCCCAGCATTTT.

The chain employs TRBV5-1 and TRBJ2-3; 8 positions match TRBD1. The CDR3 sequence is 15 residues long. Trimming took 3 bases from V and 2 from J; bases not matched to a gene: 5. Germline V gene lookup returns CDR1 SGHRS and CDR2 YFSETQ. CDR3 nucleotides: TGCGCCAGCAGCTGGGGACAGGCCGACACAGATACGCAGTATTTT. It translates to CASSWGQADTDTQYF.

Here the CDR3 reads CASSPSGGLPQHF. Here the CDR3 DNA reads TGTGCCAGCAGTCCATCGGGCGGGTTGCCCCAGCATTTT. This chain connects TRBV6-2 or TRBV6-3 to TRBJ1-5, with D unclear. The germline V gene encodes CDR1 MNHEY and CDR2 SVGEGT. This CDR3 comprises 13 residues. The V and J ends lost 5 bases and 9 bases respectively, with 14 bases between them.

This clonotype was seen a handful of times. The chain's CDR3 is CASSPTNEQFF. Written as DNA, the CDR3 is TGTGCCAGCTCACCCACTAATGAGCAGTTCTTC. V gene TRBV18 combines with J gene TRBJ2-1; D remains ambiguous. V lost 3 bases and J 7 bases, leaving 4 bases between the germline ends. This CDR3 contains 11 residues. CDR1 is KGHSH and CDR2 is LQKENI in the germline V gene.

The gene calls are TRBV3-1 and TRBJ2-3; TRBD2 agrees at 7 bases. CDR1 is LGHDT, CDR2 YNNKEL, per germline (reference sequence). With V trimmed by 2 bases and J by 2 bases, 7 bases remained unmatched. CDR3 length equals 16 residues. The CDR3 sequence: CASSQSWAGDTDTQYF. CDR3 bases: TGTGCCAGCAGCCAAAGCTGGGCGGGGGACACAGATACGCAGTATTTT.

A few counts support this clonotype. The V gene is TRBV20-1, the J gene TRBJ2-5; TRBD1 aligns across 9 bases. Trimming cost V 0 bases and J 5 bases; bases outside gene matches: 10. CDR1 and CDR2 from the germline V gene are DFQATT and SNEGSKA (reference sequence). The CDR3 spans 16 residues. CDR3: CSARDQGRTGDETQYF. DNA for the CDR3: TGCAGTGCTAGAGATCAAGGAAGGACAGGGGATGAGACCCAGTACTTC.

At least ten counts were recorded for this clonotype. The V call is TRBV29-1, the J call TRBJ2-2; D is perhaps TRBD1 (5 bases). The CDR3 is 13 amino acids. CDR1 and CDR2 (germline): SQVTM, ANQGSEA. Trimming pared 5 bases from V and 6 bases from J, leaving 13 bases between. This CDR3 is CSVTQGRAGELFF. The CDR3 DNA sequence: TGCAGCGTTACTCAGGGCCGAGCCGGGGAGCTGTTTTTT.

This clonotype showed up many times. The chain has TRBV20-1 and TRBJ2-3, with 10 bases lining up with TRBD1. The CDR3 has 15 amino acids. The V gene's germline CDR1 is DFQATT and CDR2 SNEGSKA (reference sequence). With V trimmed by 4 bases and J by 3 bases, 7 bases remained unmatched. CDR3 sequence: CSATPGTGVTDTQYF. The CDR3 bases are TGCAGTGCTACCCCCGGGACAGGGGTTACAGATACGCAGTATTTT.

The genes are TRBV30 and TRBJ1-6; unclear D gene. Germline-derived CDR1 and CDR2 are GTSNPN and SVGIG (reference sequence). CDR3 length: 12 amino acids. V was cut by 4 bases and J by 6 bases, with 7 bases left in between. CDR3 DNA: TGTGCCTGGAAGACGGGTAATTCACCCCTCCACTTT. Protein: CAWKTGNSPLHF.

This clonotype was seen only a few times. The CDR3, as DNA: TGTGCCAGCAGCGGACTGGTGATTGGCAGCAATGAGCAGTTCTTC. Protein: CASSGLVIGSNEQFF. The rearrangement uses TRBV7-9 and TRBJ2-1; perhaps TRBD2 as D (5 bases). This CDR3 has 15 residues. The germline V gene has CDR1 SEHNR and CDR2 FQNEAQ (reference sequence). Trimming stripped 5 bases from V and 6 bases from J, with 17 bases between.